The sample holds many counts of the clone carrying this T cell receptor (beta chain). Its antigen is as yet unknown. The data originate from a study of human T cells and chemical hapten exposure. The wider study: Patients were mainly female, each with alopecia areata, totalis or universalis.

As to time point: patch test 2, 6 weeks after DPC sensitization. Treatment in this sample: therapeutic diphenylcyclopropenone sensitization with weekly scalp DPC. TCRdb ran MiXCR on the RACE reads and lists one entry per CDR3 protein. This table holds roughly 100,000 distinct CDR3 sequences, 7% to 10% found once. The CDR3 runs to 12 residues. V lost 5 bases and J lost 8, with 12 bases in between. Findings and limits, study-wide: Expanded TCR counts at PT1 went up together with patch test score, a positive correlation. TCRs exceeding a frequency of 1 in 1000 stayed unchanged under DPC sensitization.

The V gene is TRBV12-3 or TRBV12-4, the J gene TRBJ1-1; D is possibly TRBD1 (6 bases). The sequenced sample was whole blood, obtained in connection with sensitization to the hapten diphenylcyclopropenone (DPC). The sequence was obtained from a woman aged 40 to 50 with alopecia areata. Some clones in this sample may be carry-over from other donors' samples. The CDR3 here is CASSKTGTEAFF. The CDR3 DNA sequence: TGTGCCAGCAGTAAAACAGGGACGGAAGCTTTCTTT.